This note documents a single T cell receptor beta chain sequence. V lost 0 bases and J lost 4; bases outside the gene matches: 8. The germline V gene encodes CDR1 SGDLS and CDR2 YYNGEE. CDR3 size: 16 residues. The sample belongs to a study of cytomegalovirus exposure and HLA in healthy donors. In the PCR, 60 Vbeta and 13 Jbeta primers were used. Sequenced by immunoSEQ multiplex PCR; TCRdb stores in-frame clones only, minus some. The table lists tens of thousands of clones, around 64% of them singletons. Sequenced: PBMCs. V and J are TRBV9 and TRBJ2-5; 8 bases are a match to TRBD2. This receptor was taken from a woman aged 45 to 65 in good health and CMV-seronegative. CDR3 nucleotide sequence: TGTGCCAGCAGCGTAGACAGCGGGAGAGGAGGAGAGACCCAGTACTTC. Translating gives CASSVDSGRGGETQYF.